One sample yielded the 26 T cell receptor beta chains listed below, sequenced in a study of blood T cell repertoires in COVID-19. The method was immunoSEQ multiplex PCR; TCRdb's version includes in-frame clones alone and lacks a portion of them. The data hold around 23,000 clones, with 85% to 90% observed a single time. Sequencing was performed on peripheral blood. These receptors were taken from a human donor in a cohort sampled during active COVID-19.

This chain joins TRBV11-3 and TRBJ1-1, with 8 bases that match TRBD1. Germline trimming cut 5 bases from V and 5 bases from J; bases unmatched to any gene: 4. The CDR3 is made up of 13 amino acids. The V gene's germline CDR1 is SGHNT and CDR2 YENEEA. Written as DNA, the CDR3 is TGTGCCAGCAGCCCAACAGGGGGGACTGAAGCTTTCTTT. Its translation is CASSPTGGTEAFF.

The chain carries TRBV27 and TRBJ1-1; 9 bases line up with TRBD1. Per the germline V gene, CDR1 is MNHEY and CDR2 is SMNVEV (reference sequence). This CDR3 region has 14 residues. V was pared by 6 bases and J by 5 bases, with 7 bases of the junction left unmatched. CDR3 DNA sequence: TGTGCCAGCAGGGAGACAGGGGGTTGGACTGAAGCTTTCTTT. Translated: CASRETGGWTEAFF.

This chain links TRBV6-5 with TRBJ2-1; TRBD2 might be the D (6 bases). The V and J ends lost 4 bases and 1 base respectively, with 14 bases between them. This CDR3 has 16 amino acids. Germline V gene sequence: CDR1 MNHEY, CDR2 SVGAGI. Here the CDR3 reads CASSSSGTASYNEQFF. CDR3 nucleotides: TGTGCCAGCAGTTCCTCCGGGACTGCTTCCTACAATGAGCAGTTCTTC.

This chain connects TRBV19 to TRBJ1-1; D unclear. CDR3 length: 12 residues. V gave up 6 bases and J gave up 5 bases, with 10 bases separating them. Germline V gene lookup returns CDR1 LNHDA and CDR2 SQIVND (reference sequence). The CDR3 coding sequence is TGTGCCAGTAGAAGAACAGTTACTGAAGCTTTCTTT. Residues: CASRRTVTEAFF.

The V gene is TRBV30, the J gene TRBJ1-1, with TRBD1 identical over 7 bases. Germline V gene lookup returns CDR1 GTSNPN and CDR2 SVGIG (reference sequence). This CDR3 comprises 14 residues. V dropped 4 bases and J dropped 6; count of bases not matched to a gene: 11. The CDR3: CAWNPRQGGPEAFF. The CDR3 bases are TGTGCCTGGAACCCCCGACAGGGAGGCCCTGAAGCTTTCTTT.

This chain links TRBV9 with TRBJ2-7; 7 bases agree with TRBD2. Trimming removed 2 bases from V and 2 bases from J; junction bases left unmatched: 4. Germline V gene sequence: CDR1 SGDLS, CDR2 YYNGEE. The CDR3 length is 14 residues. The CDR3 sequence: CASSVASGTYEQYF. The CDR3 DNA reads TGTGCCAGCAGCGTGGCTAGCGGTACCTACGAGCAGTACTTC. Full variable domain (outside the CDR3, taken from reference TRBV9 and TRBJ2-7): DSGVTQTPKHLITATGQRVTLRCSPRSGDLSVYWYQQSLDQGLQFLIQYYNGEERAKGNILERFSAQQFPDLHSELNLSSLELGDSALYFCASSVASGTYEQYFGPGTRLTVT.

The chain couples TRBV7-2 to TRBJ1-6, with D unresolved. V lost 4 bases, J lost 7 bases, and 8 bases lay in between. CDR1 is SGHTA and CDR2 is FQGNSA in the germline V gene. This CDR3 has 13 residues. The CDR3 region has the DNA TGTGCCAGCAGCTCCGTGGAGAATTCACCCCTCCACTTT. Its protein is CASSSVENSPLHF. Full variable domain (outside the CDR3, taken from reference TRBV7-2 and TRBJ1-6): GAGVSQSPSNKVTEKGKDVELRCDPISGHTALYWYRQSLGQGLEFLIYFQGNSAPDKSGLPSDRFSAERTGGSVSTLTIQRTQQEDSAVYLCASSSVENSPLHFGNGTRLTVT.

The rearrangement uses TRBV9 and TRBJ2-2, with 9 bases matching TRBD1. CDR3 length: 17 amino acids. The trim removed 0 bases at V and 5 bases at J, leaving 8 bases unmatched. CDR1 and CDR2 (germline): SGDLS, YYNGEE. CDR3 in amino acids: CASSVGWDRDWTGELFF. The DNA of the CDR3 is TGTGCCAGCAGCGTAGGTTGGGACAGGGATTGGACCGGGGAGCTGTTTTTT.

The CDR3 DNA follows: TGCGCCAGCAGCTTGGGGGCCAGCGGGTACAATGAGCAGTTCTTC. It yields the protein CASSLGASGYNEQFF. The chain joins TRBV5-1 to TRBJ2-1; tentative D call: TRBD2 (6 bases). The CDR3 consists of 15 residues. The V end was cut by 0 bases, the J end by 4 bases, with 11 bases between. Germline V CDR1 and CDR2: SGHRS, YFSETQ.

J is TRBJ2-7 and V is TRBV7-2; 7 bases are a match to TRBD2. The CDR3 covers 14 residues. The V gene's germline CDR1 is SGHTA and CDR2 FQGNSA. The J segment lost 4 bases and the V segment lost 5 bases, leaving 8 bases of the junction unmatched. DNA for the CDR3: TGTGCCAGCAGCCCCTTCGCAGCGGGGTACGAGCAGTACTTC. It is translated as CASSPFAAGYEQYF.

The rearrangement joins TRBV3-1 (or the pseudogene TRBV3-2) to TRBJ2-5; 7 nucleotides match TRBD1. The CDR3 length is 15 residues. J was trimmed by 5 bases and V by 6 bases; bases with no gene match: 12. Per germline, CDR1 LGHDT and CDR2 YNNKEL (reference sequence). The CDR3 spells CASRPVQTGKETQYF. CDR3 DNA: TGTGCCAGCAGACCGGTTCAGACAGGGAAGGAGACCCAGTACTTC.

This clone has just a few counts. The gene calls are TRBV2 and TRBJ2-1; 10 bases line up with TRBD2. This CDR3 is built from 15 residues. Germline V gene lookup returns CDR1 SNHLY and CDR2 FYNNEI. V lost 5 bases to trimming and J lost 9 bases; unmatched junction nucleotides: 10. CDR3 DNA: TGTGCCAGCAGTCGCAGCGGGGGGGCGTATGGTGAGCAGTTCTTC. This gives the protein CASSRSGGAYGEQFF. Using reference TRBV2 and TRBJ2-1 for the parts outside the CDR3, the full variable domain is EPEVTQTPSHQVTQMGQEVILRCVPISNHLYFYWYRQILGQKVEFLVSFYNNEISEKSEIFDDQFSVERPDGSNFTLKIRSTKLEDSAMYFCASSRSGGAYGEQFFGPGTRLTVL.

This clone showed up just once. The CDR3 loop reads CASSHRANEQFF. CDR3 coding DNA: TGTGCCAGCAGCCACAGGGCCAATGAGCAGTTCTTC. V is TRBV3-1 (or the pseudogene TRBV3-2) and J is TRBJ2-1; D possibly corresponds to TRBD1 (5 bases). V lost 3 bases and J lost 6, with 6 bases in between. The germline gives CDR1 LGHDT, CDR2 YNNKEL (reference sequence). The CDR3 runs to 12 residues.

V usage is TRBV6-2 or TRBV6-3 and J usage is TRBJ1-4, with TRBD1 matching over 9 bases. The CDR3 totals 14 residues. Trimming at V came to 6 bases and at J to 3 bases, leaving 2 bases not matched to a gene. CDR1 and CDR2 (germline): MNHEY, SVGEGT. This chain's CDR3 is CASSRTGANEKLFF. The CDR3 coding sequence is TGTGCCAGCAGCAGGACAGGGGCTAATGAAAAACTGTTTTTT.

This chain joins TRBV5-4 and TRBJ2-5; 13 bases are a match to TRBD2. The length of the CDR3 is 17 residues. The germline V gene has CDR1 SGHNT and CDR2 YYREEE (reference sequence). J lost 8 bases, V lost 4 bases, and 14 bases had no gene match. This CDR3 reads CASSRGLAGADATTQYF. CDR3 DNA sequence: TGTGCCAGCAGCCGAGGACTAGCGGGGGCAGACGCAACCACCCAGTACTTC.

Comments on this clone: An end of the junction does not agree with germline; a read error may underlie this. The rearrangement joins TRBV19 to TRBJ1-2, with D unclear. CDR1 is LNHDA, CDR2 SQIVND, per germline (reference sequence). The CDR3 covers 14 residues. The CDR3 nucleotides read TGTGCCAGTAGTAACCCCGTCGGCCACTATAGCTACACCTTC. It translates to CASSNPVGHYSYTF.

The chain recombines TRBV11-2 with TRBJ2-1, with a tentative D call TRBD2 (6 bases). From germline, CDR1 is SGHAT and CDR2 FQNNGV. V was clipped by 4 bases and J by 6 bases, with 19 bases between them. This CDR3 has 16 amino acids. CDR3 amino acids: CASSSRKTWRGNEQFF. The CDR3 DNA follows: TGTGCCAGCAGCTCCCGGAAGACATGGCGGGGCAATGAGCAGTTCTTC.

The count of this clone is one. At one boundary the junction diverges from the germline segment, which might be a read error. The chain uses TRBV19 and TRBJ1-6, with 7 positions matching TRBD1. The CDR3 runs to 16 residues. CDR1 is LNHDA, CDR2 SQIVND, per germline (reference sequence). This CDR3 is CASNIQGSSYNSPLHF. DNA of the CDR3: TGTGCCAGTAATATACAGGGGAGCTCCTATAATTCACCCCTCCACTTT.

The CDR3 is CASSPRQGANEKLFF. In nucleotides, the CDR3 is TGTGCCAGTAGTCCACGACAGGGCGCTAATGAAAAACTGTTTTTT. The rearrangement links TRBV19 to TRBJ1-4; 7 bases align to TRBD1. The trim removed 5 bases at V and 3 bases at J, leaving 6 bases unmatched. The CDR3 consists of 15 residues. Germline lookup yields CDR1 LNHDA and CDR2 SQIVND (reference sequence). The variable domain in full, with the rest retrieved from reference TRBV19 and TRBJ1-4, is DGGITQSPKYLFRKEGQNVTLSCEQNLNHDAMYWYRQDPGQGLRLIYYSQIVNDFQKGDIAEGYSVSREKKESFPLTVTSAQKNPTAFYLCASSPRQGANEKLFFGSGTQLSVL.

V usage is TRBV7-9 and J usage is TRBJ2-5; 10 bases line up with TRBD2. Looked up from germline, CDR1 is SEHNR and CDR2 is FQNEAQ (reference sequence). The junction had 5 bases not matched to a gene; V was cut back by 2 bases and J by 5 bases. The CDR3 is made up of 15 amino acids. The CDR3 spells CASSLQRGGLETQYF. CDR3 nucleotides: TGTGCCAGCAGCTTACAGCGGGGGGGCCTGGAGACCCAGTACTTC.

The rearrangement links TRBV5-6 to TRBJ2-5; 8 nucleotides match TRBD1. Trimming took 2 bases from V and 4 from J; bases not matched to a gene: 10. Germline V CDR1 and CDR2: SGHDT, YYEEEE. The CDR3 has 16 residues. CDR3 nucleotides: TGTGCCAGCAGCTTACCCTACCAGGGGGCGAGAGAGACCCAGTACTTC. Its protein product is CASSLPYQGARETQYF.

The chain joins TRBV12-2 to TRBJ2-7; whether TRBD2, the table's D call, matches the DNA was not checked. TRBV12-2 is an annotated pseudogene. CDR3 size: 12 residues. CDR3 bases: TGTGCAAGTCGCTTGAGTTTCTACGAGCAGTACTTC. It is translated as CASRLSFYEQYF.

The chain is built from TRBV19 and TRBJ2-4, with TRBD1 identical over 7 bases. Germline values: CDR1 LNHDA, CDR2 SQIVND (reference sequence). CDR3 length: 16 residues. Unmatched junction bases numbered 6, after V lost 4 bases and J lost 0 bases. The CDR3 coding sequence is TGTGCCAGTAGTACCGGGACAGTCCTAGCCAAAAACATTCAGTACTTC. Amino acid sequence: CASSTGTVLAKNIQYF. The complete variable domain, with remaining parts taken from reference TRBV19 and TRBJ2-4, reads DGGITQSPKYLFRKEGQNVTLSCEQNLNHDAMYWYRQDPGQGLRLIYYSQIVNDFQKGDIAEGYSVSREKKESFPLTVTSAQKNPTAFYLCASSTGTVLAKNIQYFGAGTRLSVL.

The CDR3 DNA reads as TGTGCCAGCAGTTTTGCGCACGGGGAGGATGTTAGCACAGATACGCAGTATTTT. Amino acid sequence: CASSFAHGEDVSTDTQYF. The chain combines TRBV28 with TRBJ2-3; possibly TRBD2 for D (6 bases). Trimming shortened V by 3 bases and J by 0 bases, and 19 bases separated the two germline ends. The V gene's germline CDR1 is MDHEN and CDR2 SYDVKM. The length of the CDR3 is 18 residues.

V and J are TRBV4-3 and TRBJ2-1, with D possibly matching TRBD1 (5 bases). In germline, CDR1 is LGHNA, CDR2 YSLEER. There are 15 residues in the CDR3. V was cut by 1 base and J by 2 bases, with 9 bases left in between. Here the CDR3 reads CASSQVRVAYNEQFF. The CDR3 coding sequence is TGCGCCAGCAGCCAAGTCAGGGTCGCCTACAATGAGCAGTTCTTC.

This chain uses TRBV23-1 with TRBJ2-6, with 9 bases matching TRBD1. TRBV23-1 is recorded as an ORF, its role being uncertain. CDR3 length: 18 amino acids. J was trimmed by 0 bases and V by 1 base; bases with no gene match: 4. CDR3 DNA sequence: TGCGCCAGCAGTCAATGGGGGACAGGGTACTCTGGGGCCAACGTCCTGACTTTC. This gives the protein CASSQWGTGYSGANVLTF.